The clone carrying this TCR beta chain was detected only a few times. This specimen comes from a study of blood T cell repertoires in COVID-19. In the study overall: The United States, Italy and Spain were the sources of the acute and convalescent COVID-19 samples.

The data were produced by immunoSEQ multiplex PCR, yet TCRdb's version contains in-frame clones alone and is incomplete. The repertoire holds about 380,000 clones, with 88% as singletons. Germline CDR1 and CDR2: SGHTA and FQGNSA. The V gene lost 5 bases and the J gene lost 3 bases, with 7 bases spanning the gap. This CDR3 is 12 amino acids long. Material: PBMCs or T cells enriched from blood (not recorded which). The clonotype was recovered from a woman in her late teens or twenties who had recovered from COVID-19. This chain joins TRBV7-2 and TRBJ1-1; D is unresolved. CDR3 in amino acids: CASSPRYTEAFF. In nucleotides, the CDR3 is TGTGCCAGCAGCCCACGGTACACTGAAGCTTTCTTT.